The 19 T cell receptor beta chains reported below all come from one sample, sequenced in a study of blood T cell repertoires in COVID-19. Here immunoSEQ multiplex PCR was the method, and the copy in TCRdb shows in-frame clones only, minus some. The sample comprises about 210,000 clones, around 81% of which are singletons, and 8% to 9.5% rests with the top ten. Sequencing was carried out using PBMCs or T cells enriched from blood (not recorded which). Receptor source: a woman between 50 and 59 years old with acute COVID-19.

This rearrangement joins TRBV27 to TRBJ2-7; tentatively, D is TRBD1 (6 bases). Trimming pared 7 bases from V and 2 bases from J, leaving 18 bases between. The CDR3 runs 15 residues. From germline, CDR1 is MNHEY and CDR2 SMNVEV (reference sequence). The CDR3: CASMGLWQGTYEQYF. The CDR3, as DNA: TGTGCCAGCATGGGTCTTTGGCAGGGGACCTACGAGCAGTACTTC.

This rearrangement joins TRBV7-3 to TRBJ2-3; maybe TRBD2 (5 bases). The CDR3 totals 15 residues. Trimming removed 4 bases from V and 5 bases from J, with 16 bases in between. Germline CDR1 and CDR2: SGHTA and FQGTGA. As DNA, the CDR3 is TGTGCCAGCAGCTCCAACGGGGTACTTAGAGATACGCAGTATTTT. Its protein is CASSSNGVLRDTQYF.

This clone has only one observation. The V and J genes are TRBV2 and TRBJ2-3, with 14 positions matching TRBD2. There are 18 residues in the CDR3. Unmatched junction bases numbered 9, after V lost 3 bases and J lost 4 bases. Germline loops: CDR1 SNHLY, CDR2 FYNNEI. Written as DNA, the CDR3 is TGTGCCAGCAGTGATCTAAGGACTAGCGGGGGGAAGGCAGATACGCAGTATTTT. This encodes CASSDLRTSGGKADTQYF.

The DNA of the CDR3 is TGTGCCAGCAGCTTAGGGGACAGGGTCTACAATGAGCAGTTCTTC. Translation: CASSLGDRVYNEQFF. This chain links TRBV7-2 with TRBJ2-1; 9 positions match TRBD1. The V gene end was trimmed by 1 base and the J gene end by 3 bases; junction bases not matched to a gene: 1. The CDR3 is made up of 15 amino acids. Germline V lookup: CDR1 SGHTA, CDR2 FQGNSA.

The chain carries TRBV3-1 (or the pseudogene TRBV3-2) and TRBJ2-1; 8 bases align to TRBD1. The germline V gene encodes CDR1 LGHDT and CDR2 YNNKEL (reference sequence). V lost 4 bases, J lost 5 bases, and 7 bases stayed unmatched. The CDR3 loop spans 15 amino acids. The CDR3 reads CASSRWTGTNNEQFF. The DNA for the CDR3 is TGTGCCAGCAGCCGGTGGACAGGGACAAACAATGAGCAGTTCTTC.

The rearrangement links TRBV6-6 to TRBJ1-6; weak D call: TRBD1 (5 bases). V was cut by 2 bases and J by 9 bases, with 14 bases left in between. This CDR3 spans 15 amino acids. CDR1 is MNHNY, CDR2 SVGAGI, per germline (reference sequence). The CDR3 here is CASSYDDWGGSPLHF. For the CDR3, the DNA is TGTGCCAGCAGTTACGACGACTGGGGGGGTTCACCCCTCCACTTT.

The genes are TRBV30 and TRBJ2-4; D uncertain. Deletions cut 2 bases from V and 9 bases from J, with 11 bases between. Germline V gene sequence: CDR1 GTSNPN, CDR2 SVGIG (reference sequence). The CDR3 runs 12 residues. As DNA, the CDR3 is TGTGCCTGGAGTATGGTCGAACTCATTCAGTACTTC. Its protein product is CAWSMVELIQYF.

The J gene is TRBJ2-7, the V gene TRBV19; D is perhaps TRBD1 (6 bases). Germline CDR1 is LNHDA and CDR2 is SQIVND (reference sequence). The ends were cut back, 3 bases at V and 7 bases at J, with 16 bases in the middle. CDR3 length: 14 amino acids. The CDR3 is CASSIGQGHIEQYF. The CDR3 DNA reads TGTGCCAGTAGTATTGGTCAGGGACATATTGAGCAGTACTTC.

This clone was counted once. CDR3 residues: CASSRQGLGTLQPQHF. CDR3 sequence (DNA): TGTGCCAGCTCACGCCAGGGGCTTGGAACGCTACAGCCCCAGCATTTT. The chain is built from TRBV18 and TRBJ1-5; D perhaps matches TRBD1 (6 bases). Germline V CDR1 and CDR2: KGHSH, LQKENI. Trimming took off 4 bases at V and 7 bases at J, with 20 bases between the two ends. This CDR3 region has 16 residues.

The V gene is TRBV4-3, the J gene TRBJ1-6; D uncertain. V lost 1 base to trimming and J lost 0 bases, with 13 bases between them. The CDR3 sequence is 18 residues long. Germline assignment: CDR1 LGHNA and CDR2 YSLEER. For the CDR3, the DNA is TGCGCCAGCAGCCAAGGCGGAGCTTATAGCTCCTATAATTCACCCCTCCACTTT. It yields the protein CASSQGGAYSSYNSPLHF.

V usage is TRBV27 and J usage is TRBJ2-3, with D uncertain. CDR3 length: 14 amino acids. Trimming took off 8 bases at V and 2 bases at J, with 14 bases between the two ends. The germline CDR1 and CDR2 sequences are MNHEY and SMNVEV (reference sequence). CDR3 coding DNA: TGTGCCAGCGGATTGGGCAGAAACACAGATACGCAGTATTTT. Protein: CASGLGRNTDTQYF.

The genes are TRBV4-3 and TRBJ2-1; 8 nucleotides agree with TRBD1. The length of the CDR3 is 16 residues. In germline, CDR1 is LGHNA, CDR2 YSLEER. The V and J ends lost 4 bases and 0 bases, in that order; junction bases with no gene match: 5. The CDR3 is CASSLRQGSSYNEQFF. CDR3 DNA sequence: TGCGCCAGCAGCCTGCGACAGGGGAGCTCCTACAATGAGCAGTTCTTC.

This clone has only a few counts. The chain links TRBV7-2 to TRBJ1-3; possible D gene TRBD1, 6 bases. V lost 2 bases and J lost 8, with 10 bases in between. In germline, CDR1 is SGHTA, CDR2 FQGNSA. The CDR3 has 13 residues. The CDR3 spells CASSLRGMDTIYF. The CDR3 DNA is TGTGCCAGCAGCTTAAGGGGGATGGACACCATATATTTT.

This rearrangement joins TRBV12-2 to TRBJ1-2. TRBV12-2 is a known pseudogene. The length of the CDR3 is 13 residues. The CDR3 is CASRLWEVYGYTF. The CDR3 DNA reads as TGTGCAAGTCGCTTATGGGAGGTATATGGCTACACCTTC.

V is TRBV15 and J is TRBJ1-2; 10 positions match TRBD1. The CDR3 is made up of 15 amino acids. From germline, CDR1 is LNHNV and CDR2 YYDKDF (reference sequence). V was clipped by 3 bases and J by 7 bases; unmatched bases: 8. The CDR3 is CATSREDRGVGGYTF. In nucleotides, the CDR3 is TGTGCCACCAGCAGGGAGGACAGGGGGGTGGGTGGCTACACCTTC.

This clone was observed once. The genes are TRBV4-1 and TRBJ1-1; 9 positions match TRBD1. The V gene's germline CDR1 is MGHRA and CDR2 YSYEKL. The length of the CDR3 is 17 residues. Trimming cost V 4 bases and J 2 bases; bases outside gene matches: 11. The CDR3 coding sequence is TGCGCCAGCAGCCGTCCCGGGACAGGGTTGGGTAACACTGAAGCTTTCTTT. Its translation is CASSRPGTGLGNTEAFF.

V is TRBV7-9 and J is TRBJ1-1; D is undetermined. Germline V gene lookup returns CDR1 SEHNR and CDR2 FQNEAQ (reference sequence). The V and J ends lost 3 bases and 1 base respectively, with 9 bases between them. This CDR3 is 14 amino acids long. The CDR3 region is CASSLRGRNTEAFF. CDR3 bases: TGTGCCAGCAGCTTGCGGGGAAGGAACACTGAAGCTTTCTTT.

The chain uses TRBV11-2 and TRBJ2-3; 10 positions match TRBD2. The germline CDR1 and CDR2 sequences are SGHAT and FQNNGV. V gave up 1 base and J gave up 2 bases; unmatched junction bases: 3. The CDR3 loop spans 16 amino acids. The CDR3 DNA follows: TGTGCCAGCAGCTTAGTAGCGGGGGGTACCACAGATACGCAGTATTTT. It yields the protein CASSLVAGGTTDTQYF.

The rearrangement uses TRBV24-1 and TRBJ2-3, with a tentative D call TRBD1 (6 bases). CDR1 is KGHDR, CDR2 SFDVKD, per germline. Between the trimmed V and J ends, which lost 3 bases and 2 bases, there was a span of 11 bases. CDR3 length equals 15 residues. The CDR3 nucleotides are TGTGCCACCAGTGATAACAGGGAATACACAGATACGCAGTATTTT. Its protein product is CATSDNREYTDTQYF.